This T cell receptor beta chain was retrieved from a study of T cell changes during pregnancy in multiple sclerosis. The J segment lost 2 bases and the V segment lost 3 bases, leaving 6 bases of the junction unmatched. The CDR3 length is 15 residues. The germline CDR1 and CDR2 sequences are SNHLY and FYNNEI. Libraries were prepared by immunoSEQ multiplex PCR; TCRdb keeps only in-frame clonotypes and omits some of them. The data show tens of thousands of clones, around 90% seen once. The TCR was taken from a female donor with multiple sclerosis, enrolled in a pregnancy study. Source material: PBMCs (not recorded whether the cells were cultured). J is TRBJ1-1 and V is TRBV2, with 7 bases matching TRBD1. The CDR3 sequence: CASSEGRGHNTEAFF. The CDR3 bases are TGTGCCAGCAGTGAGGGAAGGGGGCATAACACTGAAGCTTTCTTT.